The T cell receptor (beta chain) under discussion was sequenced for a study of control samples from healthy donors and cancer patients. Profiling relied on immunoSEQ multiplex PCR, and the TCRdb table lists in-frame clones only, not all of them. This table has 130,000 to 150,000 clones, 93% appearing once. The CDR3 is made up of 19 amino acids. Germline-derived CDR1 and CDR2 are KGHDR and SFDVKD. V lost 0 bases, J lost 0 bases, and 20 bases lay in between. V gene TRBV24-1 combines with J gene TRBJ2-7; either TRBD1 or TRBD2 may supply D (6 bases each). The clonotype comes from a young man in good health. Sample: blood. The CDR3 is CATSDLRWGADNSSYEQYF. The DNA for the CDR3 is TGTGCCACCAGTGATTTGCGCTGGGGGGCAGATAATAGCTCCTACGAGCAGTACTTC.